This is a list of T cell receptor beta chains from one sample in a study of shared clonotypes between healthy human individuals. The protocol was immunoSEQ multiplex PCR, while the TCRdb copy is restricted to in-frame clones and leaves out a portion. The profile shows around 1.9 million clones, over 85% of them singletons. Sequenced input: naive CD8+ T cells from PBMCs. These receptors all stem from a man between 18 and 29 years old in good health. Some clones in this sample may be carry-over from other donors' samples. Both conserved end residues are part of each CDR3. D genes are given only for firm matches. Only part of the rows carry a size: once, few, many, or a class if the clone is expanded.

TRBJ2-2 | TRBV15 | - | 17 | TRBD2 | CATSRDRPSGTHGELFF | TGTGCCACCAGCAGAGATCGGCCTAGCGGGACCCACGGGGAGCTGTTTTTT
TRBJ2-6 | TRBV9 | - | 18 | - | CASSVRGRDYSGANVLTF | TGTGCCAGCAGCGTAAGGGGGAGGGACTACTCTGGGGCCAACGTCCTGACTTTC
TRBJ1-1 | TRBV27 | - | 15 | - | CASSLSRGGGTEAFF | TGTGCCAGCAGTTTATCGAGGGGTGGGGGAACTGAAGCTTTCTTT
TRBJ1-3 | TRBV10-2 | - | 14 | TRBD1 | CASSEGTGGNTIYF | TGCGCCAGCAGTGAGGGGACAGGGGGAAACACCATATATTTT
TRBJ1-1 | TRBV13 | - | 15 | TRBD1 | CASSLAGGLATEAFF | TGTGCCAGCAGCCTAGCAGGGGGCTTGGCCACTGAAGCTTTCTTT
TRBJ2-7 | TRBV28 | - | 14 | TRBD2 | CASSPTSGTYEQYF | TGTGCCAGCAGTCCGACTAGCGGGACCTACGAGCAGTACTTC
TRBJ2-7 | TRBV27 | - | 13 | - | CASSLRGSYEQYF | TGTGCCAGCAGTTTGAGGGGCTCCTACGAGCAGTACTTC
TRBJ2-2 | TRBV4-1 | - | 15 | - | CASSLPGQPGGELFF | TGCGCCAGCAGCTTGCCGGGCCAGCCCGGTGGGGAGCTGTTTTTT
TRBJ2-3 | TRBV11-2 | - | 18 | TRBD2 | CASSLRTSGRGSTDTQYF | TGTGCCAGCAGCCTAAGGACTAGCGGGAGGGGATCCACAGATACGCAGTATTTT
TRBJ1-1 | TRBV28 | - | 15 | - | CASSFDRIPNTEAFF | TGTGCCAGCAGTTTTGACAGGATACCGAACACTGAAGCTTTCTTT
TRBJ2-7 | TRBV7-9 | - | 15 | TRBD2 | CASSLGGGFEYEQYF | TGTGCCAGCAGCTTAGGGGGAGGGTTTGAGTACGAGCAGTACTTC
TRBJ2-3 | TRBV7-8 | - | 15 | TRBD1 | CASSRDRRSTDTQYF | TGTGCCAGCAGCAGGGACAGGCGGAGCACAGATACGCAGTATTTT
TRBJ2-1 | TRBV11-2 | - | 13 | - | CASSLESRDEQFF | TGTGCCAGCAGCTTAGAAAGCAGGGATGAGCAGTTCTTC
TRBJ1-2 | TRBV7-9 | - | 16 | TRBD1 | CASSPGTALLDYGYTF | TGTGCCAGCAGCCCCGGGACAGCCCTCCTAGACTATGGCTACACCTTC
TRBJ2-6 | TRBV7-9 | - | 16 | - | CASSPNLNSGANVLTF | TGTGCCAGCAGTCCCAATCTCAACTCTGGGGCCAACGTCCTGACTTTC
TRBJ2-1 | TRBV9 | - | 16 | TRBD2 | CASSVASGREYNEQFF | TGTGCCAGCAGCGTAGCTAGCGGGAGGGAGTACAATGAGCAGTTCTTC
TRBJ2-5 | TRBV4-2 | - | 12 | - | CASSQDYQTQYF | TGTGCCAGCAGCCAAGATTATCAGACCCAGTACTTC
TRBJ2-5 | TRBV15 | - | 15 | - | CATSRVGLTQETQYF | TGTGCCACCAGCAGGGTGGGACTCACCCAAGAGACCCAGTACTTC
TRBJ2-1 | TRBV7-8 | - | 14 | TRBD2 | CASSSGLAGSEQFF | TGTGCCAGCAGCTCGGGACTAGCGGGAAGTGAGCAGTTCTTC
TRBJ2-7 | TRBV5-6 | - | 14 | - | CASSPQGSTHEQYF | TGTGCCAGCAGCCCACAGGGTTCGACGCACGAGCAGTACTTC
TRBJ1-4 | TRBV2 | once | 14 | - | CASSEFEPNEKLFF | TGTGCCAGCAGTGAATTTGAACCGAATGAAAAACTGTTTTTT
TRBJ2-7 | TRBV29-1 | - | 13 | - | CSVVQGWPYEQYF | TGCAGCGTTGTGCAGGGGTGGCCCTACGAGCAGTACTTC
TRBJ2-2 | TRBV29-1 | - | 11 | - | CSVFLTGELFF | TGCAGCGTTTTTCTAACCGGGGAGCTGTTTTTT
TRBJ2-4 | TRBV6-5 | - | 15 | - | CASSVNDSPKNIQYF | TGTGCCAGCAGCGTAAATGACTCCCCCAAAAACATTCAGTACTTC